The rows below give T cell receptor beta chains drawn from one sample of a study of blood T cell repertoires in COVID-19. Assay: immunoSEQ multiplex PCR; the TCRdb copy retains only in-frame clones and omits some. The data show roughly 380,000 clones, 85% seen once. Input material: peripheral blood. Receptors originate from a woman aged 18-29 years with acute or convalescent COVID-19. Both conserved end residues are part of each CDR3. Fields, in order: clone size, D gene, J gene, V gene, CDR3 protein, CDR3 DNA. The D gene is left open where the match is weak. Where a row states a size, it is once, few, many or the class of an expanded clone; other rows omit it.

. . TRBJ1-1 TRBV27 CASSSNRDGGTEAFF TGTGCCAGCAGTTCAAACAGGGATGGGGGCACTGAAGCTTTCTTT
. TRBD1 TRBJ2-1 TRBV6-5 CASSYGQGVYNEQFF TGTGCCAGCAGTTACGGGCAGGGGGTCTACAATGAGCAGTTCTTC
. . TRBJ1-1 TRBV3-1/TRBV3-2 CASSPSRENTEAFF TGTGCCAGCAGCCCGTCCCGGGAGAACACTGAAGCTTTCTTT
. TRBD2 TRBJ2-1 TRBV6-1 CASSEADIRGLAGSYNEQFF TGTGCCAGCAGTGAAGCAGACATCCGGGGACTAGCGGGATCCTACAATGAGCAGTTCTTC
. . TRBJ1-2 TRBV10-2 CASSETGYYGYTF TGCGCCAGCAGTGAAACAGGGTACTATGGCTACACCTTC
once . TRBJ2-7 TRBV29-1 CSVVFHSGHEQYF TGCAGCGTTGTTTTTCATAGCGGCCACGAGCAGTACTTC
. TRBD1 TRBJ1-3 TRBV24-1 CATSDPGTGSGNTIYF TGTGCCACCAGTGACCCGGGGACAGGCTCTGGAAACACCATATATTTT
. . TRBJ2-3 TRBV9 CASSVVSETDTQYF TGTGCCAGCAGCGTAGTCAGCGAGACAGATACGCAGTATTTT
. . TRBJ2-1 TRBV20-1 CSASEGLVYEQFF TGCAGTGCTAGTGAGGGGCTAGTCTATGAGCAGTTCTTC
. TRBD1 TRBJ1-1 TRBV29-1 CSVEDAGQGNTEAFF TGCAGCGTTGAAGATGCAGGACAGGGGAACACTGAAGCTTTCTTT
. . TRBJ2-1 TRBV3-1/TRBV3-2 CASSQDTRLTNNEQFF TGTGCCAGCAGCCAAGATACTCGCCTAACTAACAATGAGCAGTTCTTC
. . TRBJ1-2 TRBV2 CASKQEAYGYTF TGTGCCAGCAAGCAGGAGGCGTATGGCTACACCTTC
. . TRBJ1-3 TRBV5-1 CASSGSAGNTIYF TGCGCCAGCTCAGGGTCAGCTGGAAACACCATATATTTT
once . TRBJ2-7 TRBV29-1 CSVLTGEVSYEQYF TGCAGCGTCCTGACGGGGGAAGTGTCTTACGAGCAGTACTTC
. TRBD2 TRBJ2-5 TRBV3-1/TRBV3-2 CASSQGTSGSGETQYF TGTGCCAGCAGCCAAGGGACTAGCGGGAGCGGAGAGACCCAGTACTTC
. . TRBJ1-2 TRBV6-2/TRBV6-3 CASSPGENRVVDGYTF TGTGCCAGCAGTCCCGGGGAGAACAGGGTAGTCGATGGCTACACCTTC
. . TRBJ1-2 TRBV5-8 CASSSDYIYGYTF TGTGCCAGCAGCTCGGACTACATCTATGGCTACACCTTC
few TRBD1 TRBJ1-1 TRBV6-5 CASTPGQASTEAFF TGTGCCAGCACTCCGGGACAGGCAAGCACTGAAGCTTTCTTT
. . TRBJ2-7 TRBV18 CASSPPTREQYF TGTGCCAGCTCACCGCCTACTAGGGAGCAGTACTTC
. . TRBJ1-1 TRBV28 CASSLSLNTEAFF TGTGCCAGCAGTCTCTCCTTGAACACTGAAGCTTTCTTT
once . TRBJ2-1 TRBV7-9 CASSSRDTQIYNEQFF TGTGCCAGCAGCTCCCGGGACACGCAGATATACAATGAGCAGTTCTTC
once . TRBJ2-7 TRBV7-9 CASSPPATEQYF TGTGCCAGCAGCCCCCCAGCGACCGAGCAGTACTTC
. TRBD1 TRBJ1-2 TRBV7-9 CASSSGQGGIYGYTF TGTGCCAGCAGCTCGGGACAGGGGGGGATCTATGGCTACACCTTC
. . TRBJ1-1 TRBV11-2 CASSFPNLGATEAFF TGTGCCAGCAGCTTTCCGAACCTAGGGGCGACTGAAGCTTTCTTT
. TRBD1 TRBJ1-2 TRBV23-1 CASSQTGGHGYTF TGCGCCAGCAGTCAAACAGGGGGCCATGGCTACACCTTC
once . TRBJ1-1 TRBV12-3/TRBV12-4 CASSFRGNEAFF TGTGCCAGCAGTTTCAGGGGAAATGAAGCTTTCTTT
. TRBD2 TRBJ2-7 TRBV5-5 CASSLPVGTSEAFVSPEQYF TGTGCCAGCAGCTTGCCGGTCGGGACTAGCGAAGCTTTTGTCTCGCCCGAGCAGTACTTC
. . TRBJ2-3 TRBV28 CASSLYRTSTDTQYF TGTGCCAGCAGTTTATATCGGACTAGCACAGATACGCAGTATTTT
. TRBD2 TRBJ2-1 TRBV19 CASSIGPAAGDPNEQFF TGTGCCAGTAGTATAGGTCCAGCAGCGGGGGATCCCAATGAGCAGTTCTTC
. TRBD2 TRBJ2-1 TRBV9 CASSVEGRGGRDEQFF TGTGCCAGCAGCGTAGAGGGCCGGGGGGGGAGAGATGAGCAGTTCTTC
once . TRBJ1-4 TRBV9 CASSDPVTGSTNEKLFF TGTGCCAGCAGCGATCCAGTTACAGGGTCAACTAATGAAAAACTGTTTTTT
. . TRBJ1-2 TRBV6-5 CASSPGQIYRYTF TGTGCCAGCAGTCCCGGACAGATCTACCGCTACACCTTC
. TRBD2 TRBJ2-5 TRBV5-6 CASSWGLAGGATQYF TGTGCCAGCAGCTGGGGACTAGCGGGAGGGGCGACCCAGTACTTC
. . TRBJ1-3 TRBV5-5 CATRDNLSGNTIYF TGTGCCACCCGGGACAACCTCTCTGGAAACACCATATATTTT
. . TRBJ1-1 TRBV5-1 CASSLGRRQEVRMDTEAFF TGCGCCAGCAGCTTGGGCCGGCGGCAGGAGGTGAGAATGGACACTGAAGCTTTCTTT
. TRBD1 TRBJ1-6 TRBV7-2 CASSLAPRQGRSPLHF TGTGCCAGCAGCTTAGCCCCCCGACAGGGCCGTTCACCCCTCCACTTT
. . TRBJ1-3 TRBV30 CAWLDTNSGNTIYF TGTGCCTGGCTTGACACAAACTCTGGAAACACCATATATTTT
. TRBD1 TRBJ1-1 TRBV30 CAWSAGTGEQAFF TGTGCCTGGAGTGCCGGGACAGGGGAGCAAGCTTTCTTT
. . TRBJ2-1 TRBV14 CASSCRFYNEQFF TGTGCCAGCAGCTGCAGGTTTTACAATGAGCAGTTCTTC
. . TRBJ1-3 TRBV14 CASSQDNGNTIYF TGTGCCAGCAGCCAAGATAACGGGAACACCATATATTTT
. TRBD1 TRBJ1-2 TRBV5-1 CASSSLLDRGYGYTF TGCGCCAGCAGCTCTCTATTGGACAGGGGCTATGGCTACACCTTC
. TRBD1 TRBJ1-6 TRBV4-1 CASSLGQGNSPLHF TGCGCCAGCAGCCTCGGACAGGGTAATTCACCCCTCCACTTT
. TRBD1 TRBJ1-1 TRBV25-1 CASSEDRGTEAFF TGTGCCAGCAGTGAGGACAGGGGCACTGAAGCTTTCTTT
. TRBD1 TRBJ2-3 TRBV28 CASSLSYPGQGLGDTQYF TGTGCCAGCAGTTTATCTTATCCGGGACAGGGTTTAGGAGATACGCAGTATTTT
few . TRBJ2-5 TRBV12-3/TRBV12-4 CASGGAEETQYF TGTGCCAGTGGAGGGGCCGAAGAGACCCAGTACTTC
. TRBD2 TRBJ2-1 TRBV30 CAWSRSGGYNEQFF TGTGCCTGGAGTAGAAGCGGGGGATACAATGAGCAGTTCTTC
. TRBD2 TRBJ2-3 TRBV3-1/TRBV3-2 CASSPEGTKTDTQYF TGTGCCAGCAGCCCAGAAGGGACTAAAACAGATACGCAGTATTTT
. TRBD1 TRBJ2-7 TRBV7-2 CASSLVFRDSASYEQYF TGTGCCAGCAGCTTAGTTTTCCGGGACAGCGCGTCCTACGAGCAGTACTTC
. TRBD1 TRBJ1-1 TRBV5-1 CASSPGQGDTEAFF TGCGCCAGCAGCCCAGGACAGGGGGACACTGAAGCTTTCTTT
. . TRBJ2-7 TRBV18 CASSPDGTGLRAYEQYF TGTGCCAGCTCACCAGACGGAACGGGACTGAGAGCCTACGAGCAGTACTTC
. . TRBJ1-6 TRBV6-1 CASSEARVIDNSPLHF TGTGCCAGCAGTGAAGCGCGTGTAATCGATAATTCACCCCTCCACTTT
. . TRBJ1-4 TRBV25-1 CASSELTGVNEKLFF TGTGCCAGCAGTGAATTGACAGGAGTTAATGAAAAACTGTTTTTT